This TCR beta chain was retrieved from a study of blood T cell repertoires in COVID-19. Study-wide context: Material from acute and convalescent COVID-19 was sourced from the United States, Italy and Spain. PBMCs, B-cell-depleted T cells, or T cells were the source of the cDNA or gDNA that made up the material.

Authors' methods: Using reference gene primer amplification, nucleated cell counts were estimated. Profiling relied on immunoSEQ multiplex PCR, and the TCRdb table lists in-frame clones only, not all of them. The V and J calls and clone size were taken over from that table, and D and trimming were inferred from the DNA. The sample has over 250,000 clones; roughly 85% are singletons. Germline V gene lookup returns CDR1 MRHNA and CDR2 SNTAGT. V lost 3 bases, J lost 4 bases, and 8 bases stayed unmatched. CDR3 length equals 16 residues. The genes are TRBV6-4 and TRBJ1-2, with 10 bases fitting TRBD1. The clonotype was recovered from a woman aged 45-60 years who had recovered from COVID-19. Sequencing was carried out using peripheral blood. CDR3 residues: CASSESWDRGGYGYTF. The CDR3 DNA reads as TGTGCCAGCAGTGAGTCGTGGGACAGGGGAGGCTATGGCTACACCTTC.